A single sample is the source of the 12 T cell receptor beta chains below, sequenced in a study of radiotherapy plus CTLA-4 blockade in lung cancer. Data came from immunoSEQ multiplex PCR; TCRdb stores just in-frame clones and leaves some out. The repertoire holds about 80,000 clones, less than 85% seen once, with about 0.79% in the top ten. Sequenced here: peripheral blood, sampled from a patient treated with radiotherapy plus ipilimumab. The receptors shown here come from a human donor with non-small cell lung cancer who had stable disease on radiotherapy plus ipilimumab.

The V call is TRBV15, the J call TRBJ2-7, with 7 positions matching TRBD1. Losses at the gene ends were 0 bases for V and 3 bases for J; bases not matched to a gene: 5. The CDR3 loop spans 15 amino acids. Looked up from germline, CDR1 is LNHNV and CDR2 is YYDKDF (reference sequence). The CDR3 region is CATSRETGFNYEQYF. The CDR3 nucleotides are TGTGCCACCAGCAGAGAGACAGGGTTTAACTACGAGCAGTACTTC.

The chain carries TRBV6-5 and TRBJ1-5; a weak D match, TRBD1 (5 bases). This CDR3 is built from 13 residues. V was shortened by 0 bases and J by 6 bases, with 6 bases between the two germline ends. Per the germline V gene, CDR1 is MNHEY and CDR2 is SVGAGI. The CDR3 sequence is CASSYSRGQPQHF. CDR3 coding DNA: TGTGCCAGCAGTTACTCAAGGGGTCAGCCCCAGCATTTT.

This clone was counted a single time. The chain has TRBV10-2 and TRBJ2-7, with D unresolved. In germline, CDR1 is WSHSY, CDR2 SAAADI. Trimming shortened V by 0 bases and J by 4 bases, and 10 bases separated the two germline ends. This CDR3 is built from 14 residues. In DNA, the CDR3 is TGCGCCAGCAGTGAGTCCTCCACAGTTTACGAGCAGTACTTC. Its protein product is CASSESSTVYEQYF.

The chain employs TRBV28 and TRBJ2-1, with no clear D. Germline V gene lookup returns CDR1 MDHEN and CDR2 SYDVKM. Trimming took 4 bases from V and 1 from J, leaving 14 bases between them. The CDR3 is 16 residues long. CDR3 protein: CASSSRRKKSYNEQFF. DNA of the CDR3: TGTGCCAGCAGTTCAAGGCGGAAGAAATCCTACAATGAGCAGTTCTTC.

This chain links TRBV5-8 with TRBJ1-4; D is unclear. In germline, CDR1 is SGHTS, CDR2 YDEGEE. The V end lost 8 bases, the J end lost 5 bases, and 13 bases lay between the germline ends. CDR3 length: 13 amino acids. The CDR3 nucleotides read TGTGCCAGAGCAGACGGGATAAATGAAAAACTGTTTTTT. This encodes CARADGINEKLFF.

This clone was recorded once. The rearrangement links TRBV4-1 to TRBJ1-2; 7 bases line up with TRBD1. Losses at the gene ends were 1 base for V and 4 bases for J; bases not matched to a gene: 3. This CDR3 has 14 residues. Germline V gene lookup returns CDR1 MGHRA and CDR2 YSYEKL. In DNA form, the CDR3 reads TGCGCCAGCAGCCAAGGGGACAGTCTCTATGGCTACACCTTC. Its translation is CASSQGDSLYGYTF.

The chain carries TRBV27 and TRBJ2-5; D gene unclear. The germline V and J ends were trimmed by 1 base and 2 bases, with 11 bases remaining between them. Germline CDR1 and CDR2: MNHEY and SMNVEV (reference sequence). The CDR3 is 15 residues long. CDR3 in amino acids: CASSLFAREQETQYF. As DNA, the CDR3 is TGTGCCAGCAGTTTATTCGCCCGTGAACAAGAGACCCAGTACTTC.

This clone was seen a few times. This chain joins TRBV28 and TRBJ2-7; TRBD1 or TRBD2 may be the D gene (6 bases each). Germline V gives CDR1 MDHEN, CDR2 SYDVKM. The CDR3 consists of 14 residues. Trimming took off 6 bases at V and 3 bases at J, with 15 bases between the two ends. The CDR3 region is CASSPPGASYEQYF. The CDR3 bases are TGTGCCAGCAGCCCCCCGGGGGCCAGCTACGAGCAGTACTTC.

The chain uses TRBV6-4 and TRBJ2-2; D gene unclear. Germline CDR1 reads MRHNA; CDR2 reads SNTAGT. Trimming shortened V by 3 bases and J by 3 bases, and 8 bases separated the two germline ends. The CDR3 runs to 14 residues. CDR3 DNA: TGTGCCAGCAGTGAGGTTGTAGACACCGGGGAGCTGTTTTTT. Residues: CASSEVVDTGELFF.

V usage is TRBV6-5 and J usage is TRBJ1-1, with a tentative D call TRBD1 (5 bases). Germline CDR1 MNHEY, CDR2 SVGAGI. V lost 5 bases to trimming and J lost 9 bases, with 13 bases between them. The CDR3 is made up of 12 amino acids. The CDR3 DNA sequence: TGTGCCAGCAGTGAGGGGCCCCTAAAAGCTTTCTTT. Residues: CASSEGPLKAFF.

The chain has TRBV7-2 and TRBJ2-3, with D unclear. In germline, CDR1 is SGHTA, CDR2 FQGNSA. This CDR3 spans 15 amino acids. The V and J ends lost 5 bases and 3 bases respectively, with 15 bases between them. Written as DNA, the CDR3 is TGTGCCAGCAGCCTCTATGGGGTTTGGACAGATACGCAGTATTTT. Amino acid sequence: CASSLYGVWTDTQYF.

The chain employs TRBV21-1 and TRBJ1-2; the DNA was not compared with TRBD1, the D call given in the table. TRBV21-1 is classified as a pseudogene. CDR3 size: 14 residues. CDR3 sequence: CASSKATTGTGYTF. CDR3 in DNA: TGTGCCAGCAGCAAAGCGACTACAGGGACCGGCTACACCTTC.